The next 20 T cell receptor beta chains were all read from a single sample in a study of T cell responses to AZD1222 COVID-19 vaccine. Profiled with immunoSEQ multiplex PCR; TCRdb holds only in-frame clones, not every one. The sample carries more than 150,000 clones, approximately 92% recorded once. Sequencing used peripheral blood, obtained on day 0 of AZD1222 vaccination. Receptor source: an adult in good health.

This clone was recorded a few times. The gene calls are TRBV7-9 and TRBJ1-1, with TRBD1 as a possible D gene (6 bases). The CDR3 length is 14 residues. CDR1 and CDR2 from the germline V gene are SEHNR and FQNEAQ (reference sequence). Deletions cut 5 bases from V and 0 bases from J, with 10 bases between. The CDR3 sequence is CASSRDIMNTEAFF. The CDR3 nucleotides read TGTGCCAGCAGCCGGGACATCATGAACACTGAAGCTTTCTTT.

The CDR3, as DNA: TGTGCCAGCAGCCCTCTGTCCCGGGGGTGGGACACTGAAGCTTTCTTT. Translating it yields CASSPLSRGWDTEAFF. This chain links TRBV7-2 with TRBJ1-1; TRBD1 is a possible D gene (5 bases). V lost 5 bases and J lost 3, with 19 bases in between. This CDR3 spans 16 amino acids. Looked up from germline, CDR1 is SGHTA and CDR2 is FQGNSA.

The chain has TRBV27 and TRBJ1-5; maybe TRBD1 (5 bases). The V gene lost 8 bases and the J gene lost 0 bases, with 20 bases spanning the gap. This CDR3 region has 17 residues. The germline V gene encodes CDR1 MNHEY and CDR2 SMNVEV (reference sequence). The CDR3 region is CASSQGGGTYSNQPQHF. The DNA for the CDR3 is TGTGCCAGCTCCCAGGGTGGGGGGACCTATAGCAATCAGCCCCAGCATTTT.

J is TRBJ2-3 and V is TRBV4-2; tentatively, D is TRBD2 (6 bases). The germline gives CDR1 LGHNA, CDR2 YNFKEQ. CDR3 size: 15 residues. Trimming stripped 1 base from V and 3 bases from J, with 11 bases between. CDR3 coding DNA: TGTGCCAGCAGCCAAGGGGGCGGACTAACAGATACGCAGTATTTT. It is translated as CASSQGGGLTDTQYF.

DNA of the CDR3: TGCGCCAGCAGCCAAGACCGGGACTCTTACCCTTACGAGCAGTACTTC. Amino acid sequence: CASSQDRDSYPYEQYF. This rearrangement joins TRBV4-1 to TRBJ2-7, with D tentatively TRBD2 (6 bases). The V gene's germline CDR1 is MGHRA and CDR2 YSYEKL. This CDR3 is built from 16 residues. Trimming removed 0 bases at V and 4 bases at J, with 16 bases between.

The chain is built from TRBV7-2 and TRBJ2-4, with D maybe TRBD2 (7 bases). This CDR3 is built from 16 residues. V was shortened by 5 bases and J by 1 base, with 15 bases between the two germline ends. Germline CDR1 SGHTA, CDR2 FQGNSA. The CDR3 sequence is CASSPTGGGAKNIQYF. In nucleotides, the CDR3 is TGTGCCAGCAGCCCGACGGGGGGCGGGGCCAAAAACATTCAGTACTTC.

The V and J genes are TRBV7-9 and TRBJ2-7; D tentatively fits TRBD1 or TRBD2 (6 bases each). The V end lost 2 bases, the J end lost 4 bases, and 18 bases lay between the germline ends. Per germline, CDR1 SEHNR and CDR2 FQNEAQ (reference sequence). This CDR3 is 16 amino acids long. The CDR3 protein is CASSLSSVGGNYEQYF. CDR3 coding DNA: TGTGCCAGCAGCTTAAGTAGTGTGGGGGGCAATTACGAGCAGTACTTC.

The chain carries TRBV28 and TRBJ1-1, with D perhaps TRBD1 (6 bases). From germline, CDR1 is MDHEN and CDR2 SYDVKM. V shed 5 bases and J shed 4 bases, with 14 bases lying between them. This CDR3 has 14 amino acids. The CDR3: CASSLGGLGTEAFF. In DNA form, the CDR3 reads TGTGCCAGCAGTCTCGGGGGGCTGGGCACTGAAGCTTTCTTT.

The chain has TRBV24-1 and TRBJ2-3; D gene uncertain. Germline CDR1 is KGHDR and CDR2 is SFDVKD. The CDR3 runs to 15 residues. V lost 7 bases, J lost 6 bases, and 19 bases lay in between. The CDR3 here is CATRTMWPNPDTQYF. CDR3 in DNA: TGTGCCACCAGAACCATGTGGCCTAACCCCGATACGCAGTATTTT.

J is TRBJ1-4 and V is TRBV5-6; the D is unclear. Trimming removed 1 base from V and 5 bases from J, with 18 bases in between. Looked up from germline, CDR1 is SGHDT and CDR2 is YYEEEE. This CDR3 is built from 17 residues. CDR3 protein: CASSLTGITPYNEKLFF. CDR3 coding DNA: TGTGCCAGCAGCTTGACGGGTATTACACCCTACAATGAAAAACTGTTTTTT. The full variable domain, completed using reference TRBV5-6 and TRBJ1-4, is DAGVTQSPTHLIKTRGQQVTLRCSPKSGHDTVSWYQQALGQGPQFIFQYYEEEERQRGNFPDRFSGHQFPNYSSELNVNALLLGDSALYLCASSLTGITPYNEKLFFGSGTQLSVL.

The gene calls are TRBV27 and TRBJ2-1, with D possibly being TRBD1 (6 bases). V was shortened by 3 bases and J by 6 bases, with 15 bases between the two germline ends. CDR3 length: 15 amino acids. Looked up from germline, CDR1 is MNHEY and CDR2 is SMNVEV (reference sequence). CDR3 in amino acids: CASSLGVGAVNEQFF. CDR3 nucleotide sequence: TGTGCCAGCAGTTTGGGTGTGGGGGCCGTCAATGAGCAGTTCTTC.

The CDR3 nucleotides read TGTGCCAGCAGTGAATACGGCAGCAACACTGAAGCTTTCTTT. Translated: CASSEYGSNTEAFF. The chain is built from TRBV6-1 and TRBJ1-1; the D is unclear. Trimming took off 2 bases at V and 2 bases at J, with 9 bases between the two ends. CDR3 length: 14 residues. Germline V gene sequence: CDR1 MNHNS, CDR2 SASEGT.

The V call is TRBV15, the J call TRBJ2-1; 10 bases agree with TRBD2. Trimming cost V 0 bases and J 5 bases; bases outside gene matches: 4. The length of the CDR3 is 16 residues. Germline loops: CDR1 LNHNV, CDR2 YYDKDF (reference sequence). In DNA form, the CDR3 reads TGTGCCACCAGCAGAGAAGCGGGGGGGCCCCACAATGAGCAGTTCTTC. Translation: CATSREAGGPHNEQFF.

The CDR3 region has the DNA TGTGCCATCACGGGGAGGGGAGAGGACTATGGCTACACCTTC. This gives the protein CAITGRGEDYGYTF. This rearrangement joins TRBV10-3 to TRBJ1-2; D is perhaps TRBD1 (5 bases). The CDR3 consists of 14 residues. V was clipped by 7 bases and J by 3 bases, with 15 bases between them. From germline, CDR1 is ENHRY and CDR2 SYGVKD.

This clone showed up just once. This chain links TRBV27 with TRBJ2-7, with 7 bases identical to TRBD2. V trimming: 0 bases; J trimming: 3 bases; junction bases outside the gene matches: 11. CDR1 is MNHEY and CDR2 is SMNVEV in the germline V gene (reference sequence). The CDR3 length is 17 residues. CDR3 nucleotides: TGTGCCAGCAGTTTATCGATGGGGGGGAGGGTCAACTACGAGCAGTACTTC. It is translated as CASSLSMGGRVNYEQYF.

This chain joins TRBV18 and TRBJ1-5; 12 nucleotides match TRBD1. J was trimmed by 2 bases and V by 5 bases; bases with no gene match: 10. The CDR3 runs to 18 residues. CDR1 and CDR2 (germline): KGHSH, LQKENI. CDR3 coding DNA: TGTGCCAGCTCAACTCCCGCCGGGACAGGGGGCCGCAATCAGCCCCAGCATTTT. It yields the protein CASSTPAGTGGRNQPQHF.

The chain employs TRBV7-9 and TRBJ1-2, with D maybe TRBD1 (5 bases). This CDR3 comprises 14 residues. With 4 bases removed from V and 8 bases from J, the gap between germline ends came to 17 bases. Germline V gene data show CDR1 as SEHNR and CDR2 as FQNEAQ (reference sequence). CDR3 protein: CASSYGTDKEGYTF. In nucleotides, the CDR3 is TGTGCCAGCAGCTACGGGACCGATAAGGAAGGCTACACCTTC.

This chain connects TRBV25-1 to TRBJ1-2; no definite D call. Germline V gene data show CDR1 as MGHDK and CDR2 as SYGVNS. Between the trimmed V and J ends, which lost 6 bases and 5 bases, there was a span of 13 bases. CDR3 size: 13 residues. Here the CDR3 reads CASSRSGGYGYTF. CDR3 sequence (DNA): TGTGCCAGCAGCAGGTCGGGAGGGTATGGCTACACCTTC.

The chain couples TRBV6-4 to TRBJ2-1; no clear D. Germline-derived CDR1 and CDR2 are MRHNA and SNTAGT. The CDR3 has 13 amino acids. The V end was cut by 3 bases, the J end by 5 bases, with 8 bases between. The CDR3 spells CASSESVNNEQFF. The CDR3, as DNA: TGTGCCAGCAGTGAATCTGTAAACAATGAGCAGTTCTTC.

This chain joins TRBV29-1 and TRBJ1-2; possibly TRBD1 for D (6 bases). Germline V gene data show CDR1 as SQVTM and CDR2 as ANQGSEA. V was trimmed by 3 bases and J by 4 bases, leaving 9 bases between them. The CDR3 loop spans 12 amino acids. CDR3 nucleotides: TGCAGCGTTGACAGGGGACTCTATGGCTACACCTTC. This sequence encodes CSVDRGLYGYTF.